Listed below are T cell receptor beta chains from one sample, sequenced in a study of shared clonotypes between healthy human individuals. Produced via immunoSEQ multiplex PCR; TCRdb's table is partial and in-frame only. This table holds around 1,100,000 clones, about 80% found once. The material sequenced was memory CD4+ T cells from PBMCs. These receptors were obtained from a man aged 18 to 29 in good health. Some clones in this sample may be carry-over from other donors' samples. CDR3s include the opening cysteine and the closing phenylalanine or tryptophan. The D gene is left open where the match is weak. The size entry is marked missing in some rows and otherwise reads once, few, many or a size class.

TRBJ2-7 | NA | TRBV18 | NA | TGTGCCAGCTCACCGTTTACAGGAGGGAACTACGAGCAGTACTTC | CASSPFTGGNYEQYF
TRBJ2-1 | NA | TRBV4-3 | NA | TGCGCCAGCAGCCCCCAATTGAGCGTTGGGTCCTACAATGAGCAGTTCTTC | CASSPQLSVGSYNEQFF
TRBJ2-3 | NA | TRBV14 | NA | TGTGCCAGCAGCCAAGGACTCTCGCAGTATTTT | CASSQGLSQYF
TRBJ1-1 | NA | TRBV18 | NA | TGTGCCAGCTCACCAGGGGCCCGCACTGAAGCTTTCTTT | CASSPGARTEAFF
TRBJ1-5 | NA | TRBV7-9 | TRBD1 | TGTGCCAGCAGCCGGACAGGGGGCAACCAGCCCCAGCATTTT | CASSRTGGNQPQHF
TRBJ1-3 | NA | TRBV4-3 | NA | TGCGCCAGCAGCCAAGAGTCCAACGGAAACACCATATATTTT | CASSQESNGNTIYF
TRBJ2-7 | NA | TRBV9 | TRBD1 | TGTGCCAGCAGCCTGGGACAGGGTCCCTACGAGGAGCAGTACTTC | CASSLGQGPYEEQYF
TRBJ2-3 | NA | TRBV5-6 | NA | TGTGCCAGCAGCTTGACACGCCGTGGTACGCAGTATTTT | CASSLTRRGTQYF
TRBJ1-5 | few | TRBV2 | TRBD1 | TGTGCCAGCAAGGGGGTAGGGGGCGGTCAGCCCCAGCATTTT | CASKGVGGGQPQHF
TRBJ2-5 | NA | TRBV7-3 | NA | TGTGCCAGCAGCTCCTCAGGGGCATCAGGAGAGACCCAGTACTTC | CASSSSGASGETQYF
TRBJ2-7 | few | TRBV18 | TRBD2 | TGTGCCAGCTCGGCAGCGGGGGGCTACGAGCAGTACTTC | CASSAAGGYEQYF
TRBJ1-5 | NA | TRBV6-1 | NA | TGTGCCAGCAGTGAATTTCCCCGACAGCCCCAGCATTTT | CASSEFPRQPQHF
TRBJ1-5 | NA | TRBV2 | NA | TGTGCCAGCAGCGGGACCTATAGCAATCAGCCCCAGCATTTT | CASSGTYSNQPQHF
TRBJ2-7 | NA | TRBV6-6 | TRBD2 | TGTGCCAGCAATTCAGCGGGAGGGGAGCAGTACTTC | CASNSAGGEQYF
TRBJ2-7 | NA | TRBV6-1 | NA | TGTGCCATCAGTGAGGCGACTCGGTACGAGCAGTACTTC | CAISEATRYEQYF
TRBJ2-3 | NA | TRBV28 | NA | TGTGCCAGCAGTTTAAGCGAACCTAGCACAGATACGCAGTATTTT | CASSLSEPSTDTQYF
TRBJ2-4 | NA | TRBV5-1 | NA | TGCGCCAGCAGCTCATTAGCGATGAACATTCAGTACTTC | CASSSLAMNIQYF
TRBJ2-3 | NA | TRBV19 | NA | TGTGCCAGTACCCCCCCTGGCACAGATACGCAGTATTTT | CASTPPGTDTQYF
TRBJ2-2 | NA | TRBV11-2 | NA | TGTGCCAGCAGCCCGGACTTGTTCAGCGGGGAGCTGTTTTTT | CASSPDLFSGELFF
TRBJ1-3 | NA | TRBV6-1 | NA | TGTGCCAGCAGGGGGACGGGGCAACCTGGAAACACCATATATTTT | CASRGTGQPGNTIYF
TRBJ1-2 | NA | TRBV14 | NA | TGTGCCAGCAGCCAAGACAGGGGCGGGAGTGGCTACACCTTC | CASSQDRGGSGYTF